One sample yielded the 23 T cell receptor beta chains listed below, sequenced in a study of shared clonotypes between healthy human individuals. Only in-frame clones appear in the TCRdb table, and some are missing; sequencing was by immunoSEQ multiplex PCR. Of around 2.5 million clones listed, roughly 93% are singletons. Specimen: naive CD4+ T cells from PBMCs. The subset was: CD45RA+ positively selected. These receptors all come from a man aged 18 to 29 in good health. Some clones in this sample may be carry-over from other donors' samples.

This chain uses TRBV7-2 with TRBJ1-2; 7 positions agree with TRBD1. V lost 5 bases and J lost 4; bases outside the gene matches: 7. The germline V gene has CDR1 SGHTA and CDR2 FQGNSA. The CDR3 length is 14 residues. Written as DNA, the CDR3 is TGTGCCAGCAGCAAAAACAGGGGTGTCTATGGCTACACCTTC. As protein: CASSKNRGVYGYTF.

The CDR3, as DNA: TGTGCCAGCAGCCCCGGGACTAGCGGTTCCCGGGCCAAAAACATTCAGTACTTC. It translates to CASSPGTSGSRAKNIQYF. The V gene is TRBV2, the J gene TRBJ2-4, with 11 bases lining up with TRBD2. The trim removed 6 bases at V and 1 base at J, leaving 11 bases unmatched. The CDR3 runs to 18 residues. CDR1 is SNHLY and CDR2 is FYNNEI in the germline V gene.

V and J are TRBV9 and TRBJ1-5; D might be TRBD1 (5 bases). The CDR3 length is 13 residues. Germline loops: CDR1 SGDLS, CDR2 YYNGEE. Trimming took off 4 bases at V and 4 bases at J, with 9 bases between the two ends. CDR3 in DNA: TGTGCCAGCAGCTTCGGGACGAATCAGCCCCAGCATTTT. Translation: CASSFGTNQPQHF. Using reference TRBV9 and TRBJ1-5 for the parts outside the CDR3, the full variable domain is DSGVTQTPKHLITATGQRVTLRCSPRSGDLSVYWYQQSLDQGLQFLIQYYNGEERAKGNILERFSAQQFPDLHSELNLSSLELGDSALYFCASSFGTNQPQHFGDGTRLSIL.

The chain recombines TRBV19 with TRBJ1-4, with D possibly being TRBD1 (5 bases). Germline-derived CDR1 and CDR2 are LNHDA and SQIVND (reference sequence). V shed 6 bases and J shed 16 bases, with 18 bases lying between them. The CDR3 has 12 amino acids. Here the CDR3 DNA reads TGTGCCAGTAGCCGGTGGATACAGGAGCCGTTTTTT. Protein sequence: CASSRWIQEPFF.

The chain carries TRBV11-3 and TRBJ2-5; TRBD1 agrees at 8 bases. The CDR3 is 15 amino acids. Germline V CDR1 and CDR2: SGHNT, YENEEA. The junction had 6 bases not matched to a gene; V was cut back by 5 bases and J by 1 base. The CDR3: CASSVRTGLQETQYF. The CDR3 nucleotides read TGTGCCAGCAGCGTCCGGACAGGGCTCCAAGAGACCCAGTACTTC.

The CDR3 reads CASSQKGELFF. CDR3 bases: TGCGCCAGCAGCCAAAAAGGGGAGCTGTTTTTT. The chain joins TRBV4-1 to TRBJ2-2; D ambiguous. V lost 2 bases, J lost 8 bases, and 3 bases lay in between. Germline CDR1 and CDR2: MGHRA and YSYEKL. The CDR3 consists of 11 residues.

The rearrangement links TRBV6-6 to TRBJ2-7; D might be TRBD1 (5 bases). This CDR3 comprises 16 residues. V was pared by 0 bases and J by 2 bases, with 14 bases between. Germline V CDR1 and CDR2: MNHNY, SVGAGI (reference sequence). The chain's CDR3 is CASSYSAGQATYEQYF. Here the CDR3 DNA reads TGTGCCAGCAGTTACTCGGCAGGGCAGGCTACCTACGAGCAGTACTTC.

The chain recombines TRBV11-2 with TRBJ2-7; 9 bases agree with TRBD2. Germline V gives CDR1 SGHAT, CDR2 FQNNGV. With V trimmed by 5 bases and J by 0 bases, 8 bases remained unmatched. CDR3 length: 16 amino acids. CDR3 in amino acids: CASSITAGGSSYEQYF. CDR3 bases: TGTGCCAGCAGCATAACAGCGGGAGGCAGCTCCTACGAGCAGTACTTC. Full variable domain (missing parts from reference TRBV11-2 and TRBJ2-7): EAGVAQSPRYKIIEKRQSVAFWCNPISGHATLYWYQQILGQGPKLLIQFQNNGVVDDSQLPKDRFSAERLKGVDSTLKIQPAKLEDSAVYLCASSITAGGSSYEQYFGPGTRLTVT.

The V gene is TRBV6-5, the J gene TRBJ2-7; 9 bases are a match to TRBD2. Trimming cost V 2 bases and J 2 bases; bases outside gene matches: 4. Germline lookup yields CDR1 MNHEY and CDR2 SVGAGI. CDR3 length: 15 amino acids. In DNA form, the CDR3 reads TGTGCCAGCAGTTACGCTAGCGGGAAGGCCTACGAGCAGTACTTC. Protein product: CASSYASGKAYEQYF.

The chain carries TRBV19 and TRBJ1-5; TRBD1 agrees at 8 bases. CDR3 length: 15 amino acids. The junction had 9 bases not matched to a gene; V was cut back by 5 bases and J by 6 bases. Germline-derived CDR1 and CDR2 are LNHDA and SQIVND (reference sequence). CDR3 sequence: CASSVTGVLFQPQHF. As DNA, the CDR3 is TGTGCCAGTAGTGTGACAGGGGTATTATTTCAGCCCCAGCATTTT.

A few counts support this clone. The CDR3 loop is CASSHEGNQPQHF. The CDR3, as DNA: TGCGCCAGCAGCCATGAGGGGAATCAGCCCCAGCATTTT. V usage is TRBV4-1 and J usage is TRBJ1-5; TRBD1 is a possible D gene (5 bases). V was trimmed by 3 bases and J by 4 bases, leaving 7 bases between them. The CDR3 runs 13 residues. Germline-derived CDR1 and CDR2 are MGHRA and YSYEKL.

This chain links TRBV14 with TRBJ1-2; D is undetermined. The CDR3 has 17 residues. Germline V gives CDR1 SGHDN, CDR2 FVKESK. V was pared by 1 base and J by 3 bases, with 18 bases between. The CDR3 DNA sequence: TGTGCCAGCAGCCAAGGGCTAGGTATGGGTCCTCACTATGGCTACACCTTC. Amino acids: CASSQGLGMGPHYGYTF.

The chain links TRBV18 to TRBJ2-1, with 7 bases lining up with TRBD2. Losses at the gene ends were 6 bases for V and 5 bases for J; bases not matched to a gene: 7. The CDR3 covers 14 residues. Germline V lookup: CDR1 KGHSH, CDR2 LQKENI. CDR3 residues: CASSQGRGDNEQFF. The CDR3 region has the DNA TGTGCCAGCTCTCAGGGCCGGGGGGACAATGAGCAGTTCTTC. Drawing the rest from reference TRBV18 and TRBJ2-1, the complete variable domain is NAGVMQNPRHLVRRRGQEARLRCSPMKGHSHVYWYRQLPEEGLKFMVYLQKENIIDESGMPKERFSAEFPKEGPSILRIQQVVRGDSAAYFCASSQGRGDNEQFFGPGTRLTVL.

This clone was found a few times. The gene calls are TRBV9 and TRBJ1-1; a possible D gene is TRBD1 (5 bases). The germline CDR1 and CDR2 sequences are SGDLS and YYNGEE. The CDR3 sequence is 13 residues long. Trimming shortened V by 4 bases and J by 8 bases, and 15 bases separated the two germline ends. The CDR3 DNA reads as TGTGCCAGCAGCAAGGGGACCTATCCCGAAGCTTTCTTT. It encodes CASSKGTYPEAFF.

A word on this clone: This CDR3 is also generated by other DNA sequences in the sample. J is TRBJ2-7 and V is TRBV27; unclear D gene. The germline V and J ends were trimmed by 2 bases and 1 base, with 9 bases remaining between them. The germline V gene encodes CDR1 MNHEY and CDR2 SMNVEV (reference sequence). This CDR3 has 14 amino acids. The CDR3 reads CASSLSFSSYEQYF. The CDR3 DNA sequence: TGTGCCAGCAGTTTAAGCTTTTCGTCCTACGAGCAGTACTTC.

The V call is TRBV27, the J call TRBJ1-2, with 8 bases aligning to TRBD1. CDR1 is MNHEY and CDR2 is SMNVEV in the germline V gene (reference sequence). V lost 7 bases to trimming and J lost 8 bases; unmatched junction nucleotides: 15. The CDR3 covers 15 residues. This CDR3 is CASTKAPQGAGGYTF. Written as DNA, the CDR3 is TGTGCCAGCACCAAAGCTCCTCAGGGGGCTGGGGGCTACACCTTC.

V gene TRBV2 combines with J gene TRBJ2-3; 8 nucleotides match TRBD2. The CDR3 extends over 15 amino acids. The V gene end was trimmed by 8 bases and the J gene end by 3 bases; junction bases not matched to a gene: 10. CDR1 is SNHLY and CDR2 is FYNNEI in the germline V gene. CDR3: CASRPPGGVTDTQYF. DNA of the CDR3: TGTGCCAGCCGTCCACCGGGAGGGGTTACAGATACGCAGTATTTT. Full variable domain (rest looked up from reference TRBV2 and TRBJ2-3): EPEVTQTPSHQVTQMGQEVILRCVPISNHLYFYWYRQILGQKVEFLVSFYNNEISEKSEIFDDQFSVERPDGSNFTLKIRSTKLEDSAMYFCASRPPGGVTDTQYFGPGTRLTVL.

The CDR3 nucleotides read TGTGCCAGCAGCCCCTGGGGCGGCGGCTCCTACGAGCAGTACTTC. Translating gives CASSPWGGGSYEQYF. This chain connects TRBV5-5 to TRBJ2-7; a weak D match, TRBD1 (5 bases). The CDR3 is 15 amino acids. The V gene lost 4 bases and the J gene lost 0 bases, with 14 bases spanning the gap. The germline CDR1 and CDR2 sequences are SGHKS and YYEKEE (reference sequence).

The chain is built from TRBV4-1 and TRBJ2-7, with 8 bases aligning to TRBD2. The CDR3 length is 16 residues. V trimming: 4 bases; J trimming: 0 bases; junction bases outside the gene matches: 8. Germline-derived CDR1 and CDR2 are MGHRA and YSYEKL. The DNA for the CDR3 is TGCGCCAGCAGCCTTTCAAGCGGGAGAAGCTCCTACGAGCAGTACTTC. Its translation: CASSLSSGRSSYEQYF.

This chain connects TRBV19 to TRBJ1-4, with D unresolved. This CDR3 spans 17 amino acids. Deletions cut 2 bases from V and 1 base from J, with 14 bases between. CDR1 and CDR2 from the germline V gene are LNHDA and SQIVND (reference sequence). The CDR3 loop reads CASSIFLSHRTNEKLFF. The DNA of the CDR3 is TGTGCCAGTAGTATATTTCTGTCTCACAGAACTAATGAAAAACTGTTTTTT.

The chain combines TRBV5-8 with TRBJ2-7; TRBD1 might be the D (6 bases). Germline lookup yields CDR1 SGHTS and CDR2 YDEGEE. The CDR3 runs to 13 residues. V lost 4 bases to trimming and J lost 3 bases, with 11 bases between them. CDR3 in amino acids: CASSPTGHYEQYF. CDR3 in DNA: TGTGCCAGCAGCCCTACGGGACACTACGAGCAGTACTTC.

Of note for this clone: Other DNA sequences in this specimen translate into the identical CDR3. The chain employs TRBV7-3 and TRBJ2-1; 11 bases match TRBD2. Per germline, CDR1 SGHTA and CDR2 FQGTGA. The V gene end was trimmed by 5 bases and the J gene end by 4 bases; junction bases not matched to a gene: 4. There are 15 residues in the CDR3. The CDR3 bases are TGTGCCAGCAGCCCCGGGACTAGCGGTTACAATGAGCAGTTCTTC. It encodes CASSPGTSGYNEQFF.

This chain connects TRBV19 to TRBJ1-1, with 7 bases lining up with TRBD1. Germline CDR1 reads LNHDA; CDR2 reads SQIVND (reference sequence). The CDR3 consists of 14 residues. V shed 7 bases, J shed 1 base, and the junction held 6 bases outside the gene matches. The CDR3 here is CASTDRAGNTEAFF. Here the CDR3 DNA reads TGTGCCAGTACCGACAGGGCGGGGAACACTGAAGCTTTCTTT.